The T cell receptor beta chain under discussion was sequenced for a study of OX40 agonist ivuxolimab in advanced cancers. As for the study in general: Those treated in dose escalation had hepatocellular carcinoma, melanoma, renal cell cancer or head and neck cancer. Points from the study as a whole: The average count of expanded clones was higher among CD8+ T cells than among CD4+. Both CD4+ and CD8+ T cell populations in blood had undergone clonal expansion by week 6 at 0.1 to 3.0 mg/kg.

With 2 bases removed from V and 1 base from J, the gap between germline ends came to 9 bases. The CDR3 sequence is 14 residues long. Per the germline V gene, CDR1 is SGDLS and CDR2 is YYNGEE. Remarks on this clone: What it binds is not known.

This table comes from immunoSEQ multiplex PCR, and its TCRdb copy is limited to in-frame clones, with some not included. The table includes tens of thousands of clones, roughly 86% detected once. The sample here was CD4+ or CD8+ T cells sorted from blood, taken in a trial of the OX40 agonist ivuxolimab. The gene calls are TRBV9 and TRBJ2-5, with D perhaps assigned TRBD1 or TRBD2 (5 bases each). The sequence was collected from an adult with an advanced solid tumor such as melanoma, head and neck, liver or kidney cancer. The CDR3 nucleotides are TGTGCCAGCAGCGTTCAGGGAGCCCAAGAGACCCAGTACTTC. Translating it yields CASSVQGAQETQYF.